The 8 T cell receptor beta chains reported below all come from one sample, sequenced in a study of Graves' ophthalmopathy and Graves' hyperthyroidism. From RNA, the CDR3 regions of TCR beta chains were amplified and sequenced. HTBI-primed RT-PCR formed the first round, and a multiplex PCR formed the second. TCRdb re-analysed the multiplex PCR reads in MiXCR, keeping a single row per CDR3 protein. The sample shows about 620,000 distinct CDR3 sequences, approximately 22% of them seen only once. Sequenced: peripheral blood. All receptors derive from a woman between 18 and 29 years old with stable Graves' hyperthyroidism. Some clones in this sample may be carry-over from other donors' samples.

The CDR3 coding sequence is TGTGCCAGCAGTGGTCAGGTAGCCAATCAGCCCCAGCATTTT. It specifies CASSGQVANQPQHF. The chain is built from TRBV2 and TRBJ1-5; D not certain. This CDR3 is built from 14 residues. Trimming took 4 bases from V and 3 from J, leaving 10 bases between them. Germline V gives CDR1 SNHLY, CDR2 FYNNEI. Looking up the rest from reference TRBV2 and TRBJ1-5 gives the full variable domain: EPEVTQTPSHQVTQMGQEVILRCVPISNHLYFYWYRQILGQKVEFLVSFYNNEISEKSEIFDDQFSVERPDGSNFTLKIRSTKLEDSAMYFCASSGQVANQPQHFGDGTRLSIL.

The chain carries TRBV10-3 and TRBJ1-5; 7 bases align to TRBD1. The ends lost 1 base at V and 1 base at J; junction bases unmatched: 1. CDR1 is ENHRY, CDR2 SYGVKD, per germline. The CDR3 extends over 15 amino acids. DNA for the CDR3: TGTGCCATCAGTGAGTGGACAGGAAGCAATCAGCCCCAGCATTTT. This gives the protein CAISEWTGSNQPQHF.

In its sample, this clonotype was seen a few times. The chain joins TRBV3-1 to TRBJ1-2; D gene uncertain. CDR3 length: 14 amino acids. Germline loops: CDR1 LGHDT, CDR2 YNNKEL (reference sequence). Trimming cost V 0 bases and J 5 bases, with 10 bases left between them. The CDR3 spells CASSQDALGYGYTF. In DNA form, the CDR3 reads TGTGCCAGCAGCCAAGACGCATTAGGGTATGGCTACACCTTC.

The V call is TRBV20-1, the J call TRBJ1-6; D might be TRBD1 (5 bases). The CDR3 has 14 amino acids. The V gene lost 6 bases and the J gene lost 6 bases, with 15 bases spanning the gap. Germline V CDR1 and CDR2: DFQATT, SNEGSKA (reference sequence). Written as DNA, the CDR3 is TGCAGTGCCCCACCGCAGGGTCGTAATTCACCCCTCCACTTT. This sequence encodes CSAPPQGRNSPLHF.

This chain joins TRBV6-1 and TRBJ1-1, with D unresolved. V was cut by 2 bases and J by 1 base, with 17 bases left in between. This CDR3 region has 17 residues. Germline V gene data show CDR1 as MNHNS and CDR2 as SASEGT. The CDR3 DNA is TGTGCCAGCAGTGAATTCCTTATGTCCCAGACGAACACTGAAGCTTTCTTT. Its translation is CASSEFLMSQTNTEAFF.

There are many counts of this clonotype. The chain couples TRBV5-1 to TRBJ1-2; D gene unclear. V lost 3 bases and J lost 6, with 15 bases in between. This CDR3 is 14 amino acids long. Germline CDR1 SGHRS, CDR2 YFSETQ. The CDR3 coding sequence is TGCGCCAGCAGCTGGAGCGCGGGAAAAAATGGCTACACCTTC. It is translated as CASSWSAGKNGYTF.

This clonotype was counted ten times or more. The chain is built from TRBV12-3 or TRBV12-4 and TRBJ2-5; D uncertain. This CDR3 spans 11 amino acids. V was cut by 3 bases and J by 11 bases, with 10 bases left in between. This CDR3 reads CASSLDGKQYF. CDR3 DNA: TGTGCCAGCAGTTTGGACGGTAAACAGTACTTC.

The chain employs TRBV12-3 or TRBV12-4 and TRBJ1-2, with D perhaps TRBD1 (6 bases). The length of the CDR3 is 14 residues. V lost 5 bases to trimming and J lost 4 bases, with 14 bases between them. The CDR3 bases are TGTGCCAGCAGTGGACAGAGTTCGGTCTATGGCTACACCTTC. This translates into CASSGQSSVYGYTF.